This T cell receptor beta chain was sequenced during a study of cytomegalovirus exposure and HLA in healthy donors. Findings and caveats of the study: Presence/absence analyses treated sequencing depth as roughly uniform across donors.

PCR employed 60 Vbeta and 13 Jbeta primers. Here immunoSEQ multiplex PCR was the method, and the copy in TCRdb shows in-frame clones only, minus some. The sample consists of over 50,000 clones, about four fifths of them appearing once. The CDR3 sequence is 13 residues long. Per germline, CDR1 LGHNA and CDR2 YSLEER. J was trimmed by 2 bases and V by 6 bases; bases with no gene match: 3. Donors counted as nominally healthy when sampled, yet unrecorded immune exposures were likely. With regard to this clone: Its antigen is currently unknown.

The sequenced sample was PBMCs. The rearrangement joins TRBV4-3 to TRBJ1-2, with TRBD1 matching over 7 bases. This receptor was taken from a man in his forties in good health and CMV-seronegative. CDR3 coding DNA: TGCGCCAGCAGTCAGGACAGGAACTATGGCTACACCTTC. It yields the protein CASSQDRNYGYTF.